The present T cell receptor beta chain was sequenced within a study of shared clonotypes between healthy human individuals (dated by TCRdb to the early 2020s). Context from the whole study: A couple of women and a few men aged 18 to 49 years were included in the cohort. For each donor, three plates each were used for CD4 naive and CD4 memory, two plates were used for CD8 naive, and one plate was used for CD8 memory. The study deeply sequenced blood TCR repertoires of 5 or 6 healthy adults to estimate repertoire size and the extent of clonotype sharing between individuals. To increase sequencing depth and limit assay-specific biases, TCR repertoire library preparation and sequencing were carried out by different laboratories using diverse techniques. Per donor, leukapheresis produced somewhere between about 0.8 and 9 billion PBMCs.

This clone appeared a single time. The target of this receptor is not known. Nothing much larger sits one base from this clone, and base qualities are not available. Using the deep immunoSEQ assay, multiplex PCR amplified TCR CDR3 regions from genomic DNA. Extracted genomic DNA from each cell subset was spread evenly across all wells of several immunoSEQ 96-well plates, with each plate serving as a replicate. For sorted subsets, roughly 200 ng of genomic DNA, equivalent to 25,000 to 35,000 T cell genomes, went into each replicate PCR. Purified libraries were quantified with a Qubit 3.0 fluorometer, sized on a Bioanalyzer 2100, and re-quantified with the KAPA Library Quantification kit. Every immunoSEQ 96-well plate was sequenced on a separate single-read 150-cycle Illumina NextSeq 550 flow cell. In the source study's methods: The immunoSEQ output contained only junctional sequences without quality scores, so filtering could not match that applied to full-length reads. To assign V/J genes and CDR3, sequences were annotated using PyIR, a Python wrapper for IgBLAST v1.9, with IMGT germline references. Any read was removed if the V/J assignment was weak (E-value above 1e-6), the CDR3 was missing, or the read contained stop codons, out-of-frame junctions, or ambiguous translated residues. A V3J clonotype was defined by an identical inferred V gene, J gene, and CDR3 amino acid sequence. Percentage overlap between repertoires was calculated by dividing the number of shared unique clonotypes by the size of the smaller repertoire. RTK rarefaction, the Chao1 estimator, and Recon v2.1 estimates of unobserved clonotypes were used to assess repertoire richness. OLGA was used to compute generation probabilities for all TCRbeta clonotypes that the gDNA method yielded from a handful of donors. TCRdb mirrors the immuneACCESS table, restricted to in-frame sequences. Some clones are absent from its copies; in checked studies, under half trace to an unresolved V gene, and the reason for the others is unknown. The DNA was the basis for D and trimming; V, J and clone size are from that table. This sample holds approximately 640,000 clones; roughly 78% were observed only once. The ten most abundant clones make up about 1.7% of the sample.

CDR1 and CDR2, looked up from the germline V gene (reference sequence), are MNHNY and SVGAGI. V has 6 bases trimmed and J has 4 bases trimmed; junction bases matching no gene number 9. The CDR3 contains 15 residues, cysteine and phenylalanine counted. Solely the CDR3 DNA is kept, with 45 bases framed from the first base. The donors were healthy, HIV-negative adults who had no recently reported acute infections or vaccinations. Every donor was a Caucasian adult residing in Nashville, Tennessee, USA. CD4+ T cells were enriched by magnetic negative selection; naive cells were then positively selected on CD45RA, and the negative fraction formed the memory subset. Blood was obtained by leukapheresis, after which PBMCs were separated by Ficoll-Histopaque density gradient centrifugation and cryopreserved in liquid nitrogen vapor phase. Analytical flow cytometry was used to check the purity and quantity of every magnetically sorted T cell population. Genomic DNA was isolated from every sorted fraction and measured by UV absorbance on a Nanodrop 2000c.

Broad study findings and their caveats: The genetic and exposure-history diversity represented was limited by the small number of donors. Incomplete sequencing was indicated by rarefaction of sorted-subset datasets, despite the large sequencing depth. When a handful of donors were compared, the shared fraction of clonotypes was around 5% for naive CD4, about 4% for naive CD8, roughly 2.5% for memory CD4, and roughly 0.43% for memory CD8. Clonotypes shared by all four sorted-subset donors showed higher generation probabilities than non-shared clonotypes. Sampling was restricted to blood, and TCR repertoires in tissue are likely to differ from TCR repertoires in blood. Pairwise subsampling led to the expectation that sequencing depth would affect the degree of clonotype sharing among donors. Larger estimated clonotype richness was generally found for naive subsets than for memory subsets.

Sequenced sample: memory CD4+ T cells sorted from blood. Taken with the paper, the label for cell subset or site translates to: CD45RA-negative fraction. The receptor's source is a woman in her thirties in good health. The sequence is built from TRBV6-6 and TRBJ2-1, with 7 bases aligning to TRBD2. The nucleotides are TGTGCCAGCAGGAAGGGAGGTAGCGGGTACAATGAGCAGTTCTTC. It specifies CASRKGGSGYNEQFF.